The 30 T cell receptor beta chains given below trace back to one sample, sequenced in a study of CD8 T cells in ankylosing spondylitis. These receptors have no known antigen. Study-wide findings and caveats: Made up of about eight highly homologous variants, a TCR beta motif appeared characteristic of ankylosing spondylitis blood.

From the 5' RACE reads, TCRdb called clonotypes with MiXCR, one entry per CDR3 protein. The table includes about 400,000 distinct CDR3 sequences, under 25% detected once. The sample was blood, either unsorted or a sorted T cell fraction (not recorded which). Every receptor here comes from a male donor with ankylosing spondylitis.

J is TRBJ1-5 and V is TRBV10-3, with D possibly TRBD1 on 6 matching bases. Germline loops: CDR1 ENHRY, CDR2 SYGVKD. The CDR3 is made up of 15 amino acids. V shed 2 bases and J shed 2 bases, with 10 bases lying between them. The CDR3 DNA sequence: TGTGCCATCAGTGAGACACAGGGTCGCAATCAGCCCCAGCATTTT. This gives the protein CAISETQGRNQPQHF.

The chain employs TRBV5-1 and TRBJ2-3, with TRBD2 matching over 12 bases. The germline V gene encodes CDR1 SGHRS and CDR2 YFSETQ. V was clipped by 0 bases and J by 4 bases; unmatched bases: 6. The CDR3 consists of 17 residues. Written as DNA, the CDR3 is TGCGCCAGCAGCTTGGTCACTAGCGGGAGGTCCCCAGATACGCAGTATTTT. It specifies CASSLVTSGRSPDTQYF.

This clonotype was counted ten times or more. The chain carries TRBV5-1 and TRBJ1-1, with D unclear. Trimming pared 7 bases from V and 1 base from J, leaving 14 bases between. Germline V CDR1 and CDR2: SGHRS, YFSETQ. The CDR3 runs to 14 residues. CDR3 region: CASRSQASNTEAFF. In DNA, the CDR3 is TGCGCCAGCCGGTCCCAGGCTTCGAACACTGAAGCTTTCTTT.

The chain is built from TRBV4-2 and TRBJ2-7; TRBD2 agrees at 8 bases. The CDR3 extends over 16 amino acids. Losses at the gene ends were 0 bases for V and 3 bases for J; bases not matched to a gene: 7. Germline CDR1 reads LGHNA; CDR2 reads YNFKEQ. Written as DNA, the CDR3 is TGTGCCAGCAGCCAAGATCAAGGGACTAGTTTCTACGAGCAGTACTTC. Translating it yields CASSQDQGTSFYEQYF.

This chain links TRBV20-1 with TRBJ2-1, with TRBD1 as a possible D gene (6 bases). This CDR3 is built from 14 residues. V shed 3 bases and J shed 6 bases, with 15 bases lying between them. Germline V gene sequence: CDR1 DFQATT, CDR2 SNEGSKA (reference sequence). CDR3: CSASWQGTSNEQFF. The CDR3 DNA sequence: TGCAGTGCTAGTTGGCAGGGGACGAGCAATGAGCAGTTCTTC.

This clonotype has just a few counts. The gene calls are TRBV5-1 and TRBJ1-5, with D tentatively TRBD1 (5 bases). The CDR3 has 14 amino acids. Trimming left V 0 bases short and J 5 bases short, with 9 bases between. Germline values: CDR1 SGHRS, CDR2 YFSETQ. CDR3 protein: CASSLDGGDQPQHF. CDR3 DNA: TGCGCCAGCAGCTTGGATGGGGGGGATCAGCCCCAGCATTTT.

The chain links TRBV6-5 to TRBJ1-1; D possibly corresponds to TRBD1 (5 bases). The CDR3 covers 16 residues. Germline CDR1 MNHEY, CDR2 SVGAGI. V was trimmed by 1 base and J by 7 bases, leaving 19 bases between them. The chain's CDR3 is CASSYYSREGRDEAFF. DNA of the CDR3: TGTGCCAGCAGTTACTATTCCCGGGAGGGGCGGGATGAAGCTTTCTTT.

This clonotype was seen more than once but under ten times. This rearrangement joins TRBV6-2 or TRBV6-3 to TRBJ2-1; D is perhaps TRBD2 (6 bases). In germline, CDR1 is MNHEY, CDR2 SVGEGT. V was cut by 6 bases and J by 4 bases, with 10 bases left in between. The CDR3 loop spans 13 amino acids. The DNA for the CDR3 is TGTGCCAGCAGACCCGGGACTTACAATGAGCAGTTCTTC. Protein sequence: CASRPGTYNEQFF.

This clonotype was found a few times. This chain uses TRBV4-2 with TRBJ2-3, with TRBD2 matching 7 bases. The V gene end was trimmed by 0 bases and the J gene end by 3 bases; junction bases not matched to a gene: 6. CDR3 length: 16 amino acids. Germline CDR1 reads LGHNA; CDR2 reads YNFKEQ. In DNA form, the CDR3 reads TGTGCCAGCAGCCAAGAGCCCATGGGAGGGACAGATACGCAGTATTTT. It codes for CASSQEPMGGTDTQYF.

The chain employs TRBV5-1 and TRBJ2-5, with TRBD1 matching over 7 bases. CDR1 is SGHRS and CDR2 is YFSETQ in the germline V gene. V was pared by 2 bases and J by 0 bases, with 1 base of the junction left unmatched. This CDR3 has 14 residues. CDR3 DNA: TGCGCCAGCAGCTTTACAGGGGACCAAGAGACCCAGTACTTC. Protein product: CASSFTGDQETQYF. The full variable domain, completed using reference TRBV5-1 and TRBJ2-5, is KAGVTQTPRYLIKTRGQQVTLSCSPISGHRSVSWYQQTPGQGLQFLFEYFSETQRNKGNFPGRFSGRQFSNSRSEMNVSTLELGDSALYLCASSFTGDQETQYFGPGTRLLVL.

The chain recombines TRBV6-1 with TRBJ2-3, with D maybe TRBD2 (5 bases). The germline gives CDR1 MNHNS, CDR2 SASEGT. V lost 6 bases, J lost 0 bases, and 16 bases lay in between. CDR3 length: 16 amino acids. CDR3 sequence: CASSPPGYLSTDTQYF. The CDR3 DNA reads as TGTGCCAGCAGCCCTCCGGGATACCTTAGCACAGATACGCAGTATTTT.

This clonotype showed up just a few times. The chain couples TRBV7-6 to TRBJ2-2; no clear D gene. Germline V gene sequence: CDR1 SGHVS, CDR2 FNYEAQ. V lost 1 base to trimming and J lost 6 bases, with 9 bases between them. This CDR3 contains 14 residues. The CDR3 DNA follows: TGTGCCAGCAGCTTAGTCCGGGTTTCCGGGGAGCTGTTTTTT. It encodes CASSLVRVSGELFF.

The chain joins TRBV25-1 to TRBJ2-1, with D uncertain. The CDR3 has 14 amino acids. Between the trimmed V and J ends, which lost 6 bases and 6 bases, there was a span of 15 bases. Germline CDR1 and CDR2: MGHDK and SYGVNS. CDR3 DNA: TGTGCCAGCAGCGAAGGAGTATCCGGCAATGAGCAGTTCTTC. Translated, it gives CASSEGVSGNEQFF. The entire variable domain, with the rest obtained from reference TRBV25-1 and TRBJ2-1, is as follows: EADIYQTPRYLVIGTGKKITLECSQTMGHDKMYWYQQDPGMELHLIHYSYGVNSTEKGDLSSESTVSRIRTEHFPLTLESARPSHTSQYLCASSEGVSGNEQFFGPGTRLTVL.

J is TRBJ2-7 and V is TRBV5-1, with 8 bases fitting TRBD1. Trimming removed 3 bases from V and 3 bases from J; junction bases left unmatched: 5. In germline, CDR1 is SGHRS, CDR2 YFSETQ. The CDR3 runs 14 residues. The CDR3 here is CASSSTGVGYEQYF. The DNA of the CDR3 is TGCGCCAGCAGCTCGACAGGGGTTGGCTACGAGCAGTACTTC. Full variable domain (outside the CDR3, taken from reference TRBV5-1 and TRBJ2-7): KAGVTQTPRYLIKTRGQQVTLSCSPISGHRSVSWYQQTPGQGLQFLFEYFSETQRNKGNFPGRFSGRQFSNSRSEMNVSTLELGDSALYLCASSSTGVGYEQYFGPGTRLTVT.

This clonotype was picked up a small number of times. V and J are TRBV7-2 and TRBJ2-6; unclear D gene. The CDR3 runs 15 residues. Germline-derived CDR1 and CDR2 are SGHTA and FQGNSA. Trimming removed 5 bases at V and 0 bases at J, with 8 bases between. In DNA form, the CDR3 reads TGTGCCAGCAGCCGGGCCCTCTCTGGGGCCAACGTCCTGACTTTC. Protein: CASSRALSGANVLTF.

This chain links TRBV3-1 with TRBJ2-5, with D perhaps TRBD2 (5 bases). There are 12 residues in the CDR3. Germline values: CDR1 LGHDT, CDR2 YNNKEL (reference sequence). V lost 3 bases and J 5 bases, leaving 7 bases between the germline ends. In DNA, the CDR3 is TGTGCCAGCAGCCAGAGAGGGGAGACCCAGTACTTC. Protein sequence: CASSQRGETQYF.

The chain employs TRBV11-2 and TRBJ2-7, with 7 bases that match TRBD1. CDR3 size: 16 residues. From germline, CDR1 is SGHAT and CDR2 FQNNGV. V trimming: 4 bases; J trimming: 4 bases; junction bases outside the gene matches: 13. The CDR3 loop reads CASSSITGQRHYEQYF. The CDR3 nucleotides are TGTGCCAGCAGCTCCATAACGGGACAGAGACATTACGAGCAGTACTTC.

The genes are TRBV10-3 and TRBJ1-5, with D possibly being TRBD1 (6 bases). Trimming removed 8 bases at V and 2 bases at J, with 16 bases between. CDR1 is ENHRY and CDR2 is SYGVKD in the germline V gene. The CDR3 contains 15 residues. CDR3: CAIGTGTPRNQPQHF. The CDR3 DNA reads TGTGCCATCGGGACCGGGACACCCCGCAATCAGCCCCAGCATTTT.

The sample holds one count of this clonotype. The chain recombines TRBV15 with TRBJ1-4; weak D call: TRBD1 (6 bases). With 6 bases removed from V and 1 base from J, the gap between germline ends came to 15 bases. The CDR3 is 16 amino acids. CDR1 and CDR2 from the germline V gene are LNHNV and YYDKDF (reference sequence). CDR3 in amino acids: CATSFRGAGTNEKLFF. As DNA, the CDR3 is TGTGCCACCAGTTTCAGGGGAGCAGGAACTAATGAAAAACTGTTTTTT.

This chain connects TRBV20-1 to TRBJ2-7, with 13 bases lining up with TRBD2. Germline V lookup: CDR1 DFQATT, CDR2 SNEGSKA (reference sequence). The CDR3 is 14 residues long. The J segment lost 1 base and the V segment lost 4 bases, leaving 1 base of the junction unmatched. CDR3 coding DNA: TGCAGTGCTAAGACTAGCGGGAGGTCCTACGAGCAGTACTTC. Encoded protein: CSAKTSGRSYEQYF.

This clonotype appeared a few times. The rearrangement uses TRBV4-2 and TRBJ2-7; TRBD1 is a possible D gene (6 bases). Germline V gene lookup returns CDR1 LGHNA and CDR2 YNFKEQ. The CDR3 length is 15 residues. V lost 1 base to trimming and J lost 1 base, with 11 bases between them. The chain's CDR3 is CASSQGDRTSYEQYF. In nucleotides, the CDR3 is TGTGCCAGCAGCCAAGGAGACAGGACGTCCTACGAGCAGTACTTC.

The chain is built from TRBV10-2 and TRBJ2-7; D not resolved. The CDR3 runs to 12 residues. Trimming stripped 4 bases from V and 4 bases from J, with 8 bases between. Germline CDR1 and CDR2: WSHSY and SAAADI. CDR3 bases: TGCGCCAGCAGTGGCCGGCTTTACGAGCAGTACTTC. Its protein product is CASSGRLYEQYF.

In this sample, this clonotype turned up a few times. V gene TRBV7-6 combines with J gene TRBJ2-3, with a weak D call TRBD2 (5 bases). CDR3 length: 13 residues. Trimming removed 2 bases from V and 6 bases from J, with 9 bases in between. The germline V gene has CDR1 SGHVS and CDR2 FNYEAQ. The CDR3 sequence: CASSLRTRDTQYF. The CDR3 DNA sequence: TGTGCCAGCAGCTTAAGGACTCGGGATACGCAGTATTTT.

This clonotype was found a few times. As DNA, the CDR3 is TGTGCCAGCACGAAGCCGGGCCCAGCTAACTATGGCTACACCTTC. This translates into CASTKPGPANYGYTF. The V and J genes are TRBV9 and TRBJ1-2; no clear D gene. Germline V gene lookup returns CDR1 SGDLS and CDR2 YYNGEE. CDR3 size: 15 residues. V was shortened by 6 bases and J by 0 bases, with 15 bases between the two germline ends.

This clonotype has more than one count but fewer than ten. The CDR3 bases are TGTGCCAGCAGGAAGGGAGGTGAGGCGGTCGGGGAGCTGTTTTTT. Encoded protein: CASRKGGEAVGELFF. The chain couples TRBV19 to TRBJ2-2; TRBD2 is a possible D gene (6 bases). There are 15 residues in the CDR3. The V gene lost 9 bases and the J gene lost 7 bases, with 21 bases spanning the gap. Germline V CDR1 and CDR2: LNHDA, SQIVND (reference sequence). The full variable domain, in which reference TRBV19 and TRBJ2-2 provide the parts outside the CDR3, is DGGITQSPKYLFRKEGQNVTLSCEQNLNHDAMYWYRQDPGQGLRLIYYSQIVNDFQKGDIAEGYSVSREKKESFPLTVTSAQKNPTAFYLCASRKGGEAVGELFFGEGSRLTVL.

This clonotype was recorded a few times. The chain combines TRBV3-1 with TRBJ2-1, with D perhaps TRBD2 (5 bases). Looked up from germline, CDR1 is LGHDT and CDR2 is YNNKEL (reference sequence). This CDR3 has 14 residues. The ends were cut back, 0 bases at V and 10 bases at J, with 13 bases in the middle. The CDR3 bases are TGTGCCAGCAGCCAAGACGGCGGGCTGACGGAGCAGTTCTTC. It is translated as CASSQDGGLTEQFF.

The rearrangement joins TRBV4-1 to TRBJ1-1, with D tentatively TRBD1 (5 bases). V lost 0 bases and J 5 bases, leaving 25 bases between the germline ends. This CDR3 has 19 residues. Germline V lookup: CDR1 MGHRA, CDR2 YSYEKL. CDR3 DNA sequence: TGCGCCAGCAGCCAAGATCCACCGGGACTCCTTTTGCCGAGTACTGAAGCTTTCTTT. Translating gives CASSQDPPGLLLPSTEAFF.

The chain carries TRBV18 and TRBJ2-3; D is unclear. V gave up 2 bases and J gave up 1 base, with 7 bases separating them. Per germline, CDR1 KGHSH and CDR2 LQKENI. The CDR3 loop spans 14 amino acids. The CDR3 loop reads CASSPRPRTDTQYF. The CDR3 DNA sequence: TGTGCCAGCTCACCAAGACCACGCACAGATACGCAGTATTTT.

This rearrangement joins TRBV28 to TRBJ2-4, with a possible D match to TRBD1 (5 bases). CDR3 length: 11 residues. V was shortened by 5 bases and J by 8 bases, with 7 bases between the two germline ends. Germline V gene lookup returns CDR1 MDHEN and CDR2 SYDVKM. CDR3 loop: CASSPGYIQYF. The CDR3 DNA follows: TGTGCCAGCAGTCCAGGGTACATTCAGTACTTC.

In its sample, this clonotype was seen a few times. The chain links TRBV5-1 to TRBJ2-1, with 8 bases lining up with TRBD2. The CDR3 length is 16 residues. Per the germline V gene, CDR1 is SGHRS and CDR2 is YFSETQ. Trimming removed 4 bases from V and 5 bases from J; junction bases left unmatched: 11. DNA of the CDR3: TGCGCCAGCAGCGAAAGTAGCGGGGTCGCCGACAATGAGCAGTTCTTC. Residues: CASSESSGVADNEQFF.